The T cell receptor (beta chain) under discussion was sequenced for a study of T cell responses to AZD1222 COVID-19 vaccine. The study's findings and limits: The donor cohort was predominantly white British with a female majority, and clonal diversity may have been underestimated.

J gave up 5 bases and V 4 bases, and 6 bases lay outside the gene matches. Germline values: CDR1 SGHKS, CDR2 YYEKEE (reference sequence). The CDR3 runs to 15 residues. This clone has just a few counts. Its antigen is unknown. Other nucleotide sequences in the sample specify the same CDR3. Repertoires were generated with immunoSEQ multiplex PCR, while TCRdb's copy carries only in-frame clones and drops some. The table lists over 120,000 clones, roughly 86% of them singletons. This sequence was found in an adult who received the MenACWY meningococcal vaccine as a control. The genes are TRBV5-5 and TRBJ1-4; 9 bases agree with TRBD1. Material: peripheral blood, obtained 28 days after the second dose of the MenACWY control vaccine. The CDR3 here is CASSPPGTGNEKLFF. CDR3 sequence (DNA): TGTGCCAGCAGCCCCCCCGGGACAGGGAATGAAAAACTGTTTTTT.